Detailed here is one TCR beta chain. The data are from a study of blood T cell repertoires in COVID-19. Study-wide context: Samples representing acute and convalescent COVID-19 were sourced from the United States, Italy and Spain. In each case, the material was cDNA or gDNA derived from T cells, B-cell-depleted T cells, or PBMCs.

In the original analysis: Researchers report that nucleated cell counts were estimated from reference gene primer amplification. Sequencing used immunoSEQ multiplex PCR; TCRdb keeps in-frame clones, though not all of them. Clone size and V and J calls were adopted from that table, with D and trimming inferred from the DNA. The sample has under 250,000 clones, approximately 87% seen once. Trimming stripped 7 bases from V and 2 bases from J, with 9 bases between. This CDR3 contains 12 residues. CDR1 is LGHDT, CDR2 YNNKEL, per germline (reference sequence). The V and J genes are TRBV3-1 (or the pseudogene TRBV3-2) and TRBJ2-7; D unresolved. Sequenced: peripheral blood. This clonotype was obtained from a woman aged 70 to 79 with active or convalescent COVID-19. CDR3 bases: TGTGCCAGCATGAGTCCGGCCTACGAGCAGTACTTC. It codes for CASMSPAYEQYF.